The 3 T cell receptor beta chains given below trace back to one sample, sequenced in a study of T cells in Graves' hyperthyroidism and ophthalmopathy. From RNA transcripts, TCR beta CDR3 regions were amplified. TCR CDR3 regions were first amplified by RT-PCR with HTBI primers. One entry per CDR3 protein, called by TCRdb with MiXCR from the multiplex PCR reads. The table includes under 350,000 distinct CDR3 sequences, around 15% detected once. What was sequenced was blood. These receptors were taken from a woman in her thirties or forties with Graves' hyperthyroidism.

This clonotype came up a few times. The CDR3: CASSQDPGLLIEQFF. The CDR3 DNA follows: TGTGCCAGCAGCCAAGACCCGGGACTATTGATTGAGCAGTTCTTC. This chain joins TRBV3-1 and TRBJ2-1; 7 bases are a match to TRBD2. The CDR3 runs 15 residues. The J segment lost 9 bases and the V segment lost 0 bases, leaving 8 bases of the junction unmatched. CDR1 LGHDT and CDR2 YNNKEL come from the germline V gene (reference sequence).

There are many counts of this clonotype. V usage is TRBV7-9 and J usage is TRBJ2-5, with a possible D match to TRBD2 (5 bases). The V gene's germline CDR1 is SEHNR and CDR2 FQNEAQ (reference sequence). The CDR3 has 14 residues. V was clipped by 1 base and J by 2 bases, with 8 bases between them. In nucleotides, the CDR3 is TGTGCCAGCAGCTTAGTCCGGGAACAAGAGACCCAGTACTTC. Its protein product is CASSLVREQETQYF.

The CDR3 protein is CASKGGRSGANVLTF. The DNA of the CDR3 is TGTGCCAGCAAAGGCGGGCGCTCTGGGGCCAACGTCCTGACTTTC. This chain uses TRBV6-1 with TRBJ2-6, with a possible D match to TRBD2 (5 bases). Per the germline V gene, CDR1 is MNHNS and CDR2 is SASEGT. Trimming took 7 bases from V and 0 from J, leaving 10 bases between them. The CDR3 loop spans 15 amino acids.